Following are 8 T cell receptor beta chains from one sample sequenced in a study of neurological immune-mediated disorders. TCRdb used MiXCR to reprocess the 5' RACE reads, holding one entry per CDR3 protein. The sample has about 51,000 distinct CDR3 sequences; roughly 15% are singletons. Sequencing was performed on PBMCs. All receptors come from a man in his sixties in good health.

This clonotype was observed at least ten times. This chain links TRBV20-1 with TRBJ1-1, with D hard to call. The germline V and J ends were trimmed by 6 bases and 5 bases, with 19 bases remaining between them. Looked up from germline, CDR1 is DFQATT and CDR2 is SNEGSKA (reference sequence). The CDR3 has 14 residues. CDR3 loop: CSALVEAVQTEAFF. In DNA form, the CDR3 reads TGCAGTGCCCTGGTCGAAGCGGTTCAGACTGAAGCTTTCTTT.

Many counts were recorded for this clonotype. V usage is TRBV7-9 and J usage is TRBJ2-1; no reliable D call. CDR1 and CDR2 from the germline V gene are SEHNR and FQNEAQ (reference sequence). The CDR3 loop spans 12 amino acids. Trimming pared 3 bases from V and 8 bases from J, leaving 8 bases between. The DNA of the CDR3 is TGTGCCAGCAGCTTTGAGAATCATGAGCAGTTCTTC. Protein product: CASSFENHEQFF.

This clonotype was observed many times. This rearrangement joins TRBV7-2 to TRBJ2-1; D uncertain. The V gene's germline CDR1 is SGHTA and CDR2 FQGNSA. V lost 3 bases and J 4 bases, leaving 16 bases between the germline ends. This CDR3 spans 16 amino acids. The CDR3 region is CASSFPLGHSYNEQFF. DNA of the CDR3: TGTGCCAGCAGCTTCCCTTTAGGTCACTCATACAATGAGCAGTTCTTC.

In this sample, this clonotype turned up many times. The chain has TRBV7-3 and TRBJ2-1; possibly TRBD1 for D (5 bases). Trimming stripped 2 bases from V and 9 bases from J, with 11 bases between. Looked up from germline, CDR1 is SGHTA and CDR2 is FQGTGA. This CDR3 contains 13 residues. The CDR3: CASSLWGGGEQFF. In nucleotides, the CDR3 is TGTGCCAGCAGCTTATGGGGCGGCGGTGAGCAGTTCTTC.

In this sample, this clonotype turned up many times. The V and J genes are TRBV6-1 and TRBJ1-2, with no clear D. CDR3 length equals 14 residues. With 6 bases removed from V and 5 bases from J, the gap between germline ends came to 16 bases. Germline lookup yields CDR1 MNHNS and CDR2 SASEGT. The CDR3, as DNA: TGTGCCAGCAGGCGGGAGACCCCTTCATATGGCTACACCTTC. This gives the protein CASRRETPSYGYTF.

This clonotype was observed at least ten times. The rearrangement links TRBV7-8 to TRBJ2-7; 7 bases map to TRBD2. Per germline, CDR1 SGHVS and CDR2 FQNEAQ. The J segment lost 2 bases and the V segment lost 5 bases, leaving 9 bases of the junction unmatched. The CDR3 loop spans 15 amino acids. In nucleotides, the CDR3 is TGTGCCAGCAGCCAGGATGGGGAGGGCCCCTACGAGCAGTACTTC. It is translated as CASSQDGEGPYEQYF.

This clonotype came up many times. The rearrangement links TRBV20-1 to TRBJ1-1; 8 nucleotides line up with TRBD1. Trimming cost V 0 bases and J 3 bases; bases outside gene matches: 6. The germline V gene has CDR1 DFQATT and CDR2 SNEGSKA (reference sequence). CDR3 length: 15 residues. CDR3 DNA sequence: TGCAGTGCTAGAGATCCGATGACAGGGGACACTGAAGCTTTCTTT. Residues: CSARDPMTGDTEAFF.

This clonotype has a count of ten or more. The chain's CDR3 is CATSDPVGSYNEQFF. CDR3 sequence (DNA): TGTGCCACCAGTGACCCGGTGGGCTCCTACAATGAGCAGTTCTTC. The chain employs TRBV24-1 and TRBJ2-1; D remains ambiguous. Germline-derived CDR1 and CDR2 are KGHDR and SFDVKD. The CDR3 is 15 amino acids. Trimming left V 4 bases short and J 0 bases short, with 9 bases between.